A single sample gave rise to the 24 T cell receptor beta chains below, sequenced in a study of regulatory dendritic cells for organ transplantation. This table comes from immunoSEQ multiplex PCR, and its TCRdb copy is limited to in-frame clones, with some not included. The sample contains 12,000 or so clones, 74% of which appear only once. CFSE-labeled sorted T cells met regulatory or mature dendritic cells for over 4 days. What these receptors recognize is not known. Sample: naive CD4+ T cells from blood cultured with regulatory dendritic cells. The subset is: CD45RA+ naive T cells. These receptors were collected from a human donor in good health.

The chain combines TRBV9 with TRBJ2-7; perhaps TRBD1 as D (6 bases). The germline V gene has CDR1 SGDLS and CDR2 YYNGEE. The CDR3 length is 14 residues. Trimming removed 2 bases at V and 2 bases at J, with 11 bases between. The CDR3 DNA is TGTGCCAGCAGCGTCCAGGGGTCCCCCTACGAGCAGTACTTC. Its protein product is CASSVQGSPYEQYF. Complete variable domain (other parts from reference TRBV9 and TRBJ2-7): DSGVTQTPKHLITATGQRVTLRCSPRSGDLSVYWYQQSLDQGLQFLIQYYNGEERAKGNILERFSAQQFPDLHSELNLSSLELGDSALYFCASSVQGSPYEQYFGPGTRLTVT.

The V and J genes are TRBV30 and TRBJ1-3; D is uncertain. This CDR3 has 14 residues. Germline V gene lookup returns CDR1 GTSNPN and CDR2 SVGIG (reference sequence). V lost 0 bases, J lost 2 bases, and 8 bases lay in between. CDR3 sequence: CAWSVGGPGNTIYF. In DNA, the CDR3 is TGTGCCTGGAGTGTGGGAGGTCCTGGAAACACCATATATTTT.

V usage is TRBV5-1 and J usage is TRBJ2-7, with 14 bases matching TRBD2. Germline CDR1 and CDR2: SGHRS and YFSETQ. There are 19 residues in the CDR3. After removal of 4 bases from V and 0 bases from J, the junction contained 12 bases not matched to a gene. CDR3 in amino acids: CASSPQTSGGAVFSYEQYF. The CDR3 region has the DNA TGCGCCAGCAGCCCTCAGACTAGCGGGGGGGCCGTATTCTCCTACGAGCAGTACTTC.

The chain recombines TRBV4-1 with TRBJ2-4, with 12 bases aligning to TRBD2. Unmatched junction bases numbered 13, after V lost 1 base and J lost 15 bases. Germline V lookup: CDR1 MGHRA, CDR2 YSYEKL. The CDR3 runs 16 residues. CDR3 amino acids: CASSQVPTSGGGGRYF. For the CDR3, the DNA is TGCGCCAGCAGCCAAGTACCGACTAGCGGGGGAGGAGGGCGGTACTTC.

This rearrangement joins TRBV2 to TRBJ2-2, with TRBD2 matching 10 bases. J gave up 7 bases and V 10 bases, and 12 bases lay outside the gene matches. The CDR3 sequence is 15 residues long. Germline V gene lookup returns CDR1 SNHLY and CDR2 FYNNEI. The CDR3 region has the DNA TGTGCCACCACAGAGAGCGGGGGGGCCGTCGGGGAGCTGTTTTTT. Translating it yields CATTESGGAVGELFF.

The chain is built from TRBV5-8 and TRBJ2-2; D possibly corresponds to TRBD2 (5 bases). The germline V gene has CDR1 SGHTS and CDR2 YDEGEE. The CDR3 extends over 16 amino acids. Trimming removed 0 bases at V and 2 bases at J, with 11 bases between. In DNA form, the CDR3 reads TGTGCCAGCAGCTTGGTCCGGGGTCCCAACACCGGGGAGCTGTTTTTT. It encodes CASSLVRGPNTGELFF.

The CDR3 DNA is TGTGCCAGCAGTTACCTACGGGAGACCCAGTACTTC. Protein: CASSYLRETQYF. The V and J genes are TRBV6-6 and TRBJ2-5; D is undetermined. This CDR3 contains 12 residues. CDR1 MNHNY and CDR2 SVGAGI come from the germline V gene (reference sequence). Deletions cut 2 bases from V and 5 bases from J, with 6 bases between.

This chain links TRBV6-1 with TRBJ2-3; D possibly corresponds to TRBD1 (5 bases). Per the germline V gene, CDR1 is MNHNS and CDR2 is SASEGT. V was trimmed by 6 bases and J by 0 bases, leaving 7 bases between them. This CDR3 spans 13 amino acids. The CDR3 DNA is TGTGCCAGCAGGGACATAAGCACAGATACGCAGTATTTT. It translates to CASRDISTDTQYF.

The chain has TRBV2 and TRBJ1-5; D is possibly TRBD1 (5 bases). Germline V gene lookup returns CDR1 SNHLY and CDR2 FYNNEI. The V end was cut by 8 bases, the J end by 4 bases, with 15 bases between. CDR3 length equals 14 residues. CDR3: CASARGQGNQPQHF. Here the CDR3 DNA reads TGTGCCAGCGCAAGGGGCCAAGGGAATCAGCCCCAGCATTTT.

This clone was observed a single time. The chain joins TRBV5-1 to TRBJ2-5; 7 positions match TRBD1. CDR3 length: 16 amino acids. V was pared by 3 bases and J by 5 bases, with 13 bases of the junction left unmatched. Germline CDR1 SGHRS, CDR2 YFSETQ. CDR3 region: CASSSQGPPAWETQYF. The CDR3, as DNA: TGCGCCAGCAGCTCACAGGGGCCGCCCGCTTGGGAGACCCAGTACTTC. The full variable domain, with the rest looked up from reference TRBV5-1 and TRBJ2-5, is KAGVTQTPRYLIKTRGQQVTLSCSPISGHRSVSWYQQTPGQGLQFLFEYFSETQRNKGNFPGRFSGRQFSNSRSEMNVSTLELGDSALYLCASSSQGPPAWETQYFGPGTRLLVL.

The rearrangement uses TRBV2 and TRBJ2-3; 7 positions agree with TRBD2. Germline CDR1 and CDR2: SNHLY and FYNNEI. Germline trimming cut 6 bases from V and 3 bases from J; bases unmatched to any gene: 3. The CDR3 length is 13 residues. This CDR3 is CASRGGETDTQYF. The CDR3 coding sequence is TGTGCCAGCAGGGGGGGGGAGACAGATACGCAGTATTTT. The full variable domain, its missing parts supplied by reference TRBV2 and TRBJ2-3, is EPEVTQTPSHQVTQMGQEVILRCVPISNHLYFYWYRQILGQKVEFLVSFYNNEISEKSEIFDDQFSVERPDGSNFTLKIRSTKLEDSAMYFCASRGGETDTQYFGPGTRLTVL.

The V and J genes are TRBV2 and TRBJ2-3; 7 bases are shared with TRBD2. V lost 8 bases, J lost 0 bases, and 5 bases stayed unmatched. Germline V gives CDR1 SNHLY, CDR2 FYNNEI. The CDR3 runs 14 residues. The chain's CDR3 is CASETSRSTDTQYF. The CDR3 DNA reads as TGTGCCAGCGAGACTAGCCGTAGCACAGATACGCAGTATTTT. The full variable domain, rest sourced from reference TRBV2 and TRBJ2-3, is EPEVTQTPSHQVTQMGQEVILRCVPISNHLYFYWYRQILGQKVEFLVSFYNNEISEKSEIFDDQFSVERPDGSNFTLKIRSTKLEDSAMYFCASETSRSTDTQYFGPGTRLTVL.

This sequence joins TRBV7-8 and TRBJ1-1; possible D gene TRBD1, 5 bases. V was pared by 1 base and J by 0 bases, with 9 bases between. CDR3 size: 15 residues. The germline CDR1 and CDR2 sequences are SGHVS and FQNEAQ. CDR3 sequence (DNA): TGTGCCAGCAGCTTAGGACAGCAGTTGAACACTGAAGCTTTCTTT. As protein: CASSLGQQLNTEAFF.

CDR3 sequence: CASRPDRGAYEQYF. In DNA, the CDR3 is TGTGCCAGCAGACCGGACAGGGGGGCCTACGAGCAGTACTTC. The rearrangement uses TRBV6-5 and TRBJ2-7, with TRBD1 identical over 10 bases. The V gene end was trimmed by 6 bases and the J gene end by 2 bases; junction bases not matched to a gene: 4. The germline V gene has CDR1 MNHEY and CDR2 SVGAGI. The CDR3 totals 14 residues.

The chain carries TRBV6-6 and TRBJ2-7; TRBD1 matches 12 bases. The germline gives CDR1 MNHNY, CDR2 SVGAGI (reference sequence). This CDR3 is 15 amino acids long. J was trimmed by 7 bases and V by 6 bases; bases with no gene match: 10. In DNA, the CDR3 is TGTGCCAGCAGCTTACCCCGGGACAGGGGGCATGAGCAGTACTTC. Its protein is CASSLPRDRGHEQYF.

The chain is built from TRBV10-3 and TRBJ1-1; TRBD1 matches at 8 bases. Germline V gives CDR1 ENHRY, CDR2 SYGVKD. The V and J ends lost 1 base and 1 base, in that order; junction bases with no gene match: 2. The CDR3 totals 15 residues. The CDR3 spells CAISEWQGANTEAFF. The CDR3 DNA reads as TGTGCCATCAGTGAGTGGCAGGGGGCGAACACTGAAGCTTTCTTT.

This clone turned up a few times. J is TRBJ1-1 and V is TRBV2; D possibly corresponds to TRBD1 (6 bases). The CDR3 length is 13 residues. The germline CDR1 and CDR2 sequences are SNHLY and FYNNEI. V dropped 6 bases and J dropped 2 bases, with 10 bases sitting between them. CDR3: CASREDSNTEAFF. The CDR3 DNA is TGTGCCAGCAGGGAGGACAGTAACACTGAAGCTTTCTTT.

In nucleotides, the CDR3 is TGTGCCAGCAGCCGTAATCCCCGGGAGGGCTATGGCTACACCTTC. Translation gives CASSRNPREGYGYTF. The gene calls are TRBV11-1 and TRBJ1-2, with D unresolved. V lost 5 bases and J lost 4, with 17 bases in between. Per the germline V gene, CDR1 is SGHAT and CDR2 is FQDESV (reference sequence). CDR3 length: 15 residues.

This chain connects TRBV27 to TRBJ1-5; D is perhaps TRBD1 (6 bases). Germline-derived CDR1 and CDR2 are MNHEY and SMNVEV (reference sequence). The CDR3 extends over 15 amino acids. Trimming removed 0 bases from V and 5 bases from J, with 11 bases in between. The CDR3 protein is CASSLSSRGDQPQHF. CDR3 bases: TGTGCCAGCAGTTTATCGAGCAGGGGCGATCAGCCCCAGCATTTT.

The rearrangement links TRBV5-1 to TRBJ1-4; D perhaps matches TRBD1 (5 bases). The CDR3 contains 14 residues. The V end was cut by 1 base, the J end by 7 bases, with 11 bases between. Germline loops: CDR1 SGHRS, CDR2 YFSETQ. The DNA for the CDR3 is TGCGCCAGCAGCTTGAGGGGAAGTGGTGAAAAACTGTTTTTT. This translates into CASSLRGSGEKLFF.

This clone was observed a handful of times. V and J are TRBV7-9 and TRBJ2-2; no clear D gene. Trimming stripped 3 bases from V and 3 bases from J, with 8 bases between. The germline gives CDR1 SEHNR, CDR2 FQNEAQ (reference sequence). The CDR3 runs to 14 residues. The CDR3 spells CASSLGQDTGELFF. The CDR3 DNA reads as TGTGCCAGCAGCTTGGGTCAGGACACCGGGGAGCTGTTTTTT.

The chain uses TRBV6-6 and TRBJ1-1; D is possibly TRBD1 (6 bases). The CDR3 extends over 16 amino acids. Germline V CDR1 and CDR2: MNHNY, SVGAGI (reference sequence). V lost 0 bases and J lost 5, with 16 bases in between. CDR3 protein: CASSYSRLGGETEAFF. The CDR3 DNA is TGTGCCAGCAGTTACTCCCGGTTAGGGGGAGAGACTGAAGCTTTCTTT.

This clone turned up a few times. This chain uses TRBV7-2 with TRBJ2-3; TRBD2 aligns across 9 bases. Germline-derived CDR1 and CDR2 are SGHTA and FQGNSA. This CDR3 region has 17 residues. Losses at the gene ends were 5 bases for V and 5 bases for J; bases not matched to a gene: 14. For the CDR3, the DNA is TGTGCCAGCAGCCTCCCGTGGCGGGGGGGCCGAGGAGATACGCAGTATTTT. It yields the protein CASSLPWRGGRGDTQYF.

The CDR3 nucleotides are TGTGCCAGCAGCTTTGAGCCTCCTAATCAGCCCCAGCATTTT. Translating it yields CASSFEPPNQPQHF. V usage is TRBV5-8 and J usage is TRBJ1-5; the D is unclear. Germline CDR1 and CDR2: SGHTS and YDEGEE. The V end lost 2 bases, the J end lost 4 bases, and 10 bases lay between the germline ends. The CDR3 is 14 amino acids.